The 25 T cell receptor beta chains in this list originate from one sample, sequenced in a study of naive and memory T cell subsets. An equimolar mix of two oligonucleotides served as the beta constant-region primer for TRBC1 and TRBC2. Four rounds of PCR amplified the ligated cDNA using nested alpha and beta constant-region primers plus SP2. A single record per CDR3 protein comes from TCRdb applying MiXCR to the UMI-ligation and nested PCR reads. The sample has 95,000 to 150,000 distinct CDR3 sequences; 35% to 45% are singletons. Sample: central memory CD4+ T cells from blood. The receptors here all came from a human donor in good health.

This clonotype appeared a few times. The DNA of the CDR3 is TGCGCCAGCACCCCGGTGGGAGGAAATGAAAAACTGTTTTTT. Its translation is CASTPVGGNEKLFF. V gene TRBV5-1 combines with J gene TRBJ1-4; no clear D. V lost 6 bases, J lost 5 bases, and 14 bases lay in between. Germline V gene lookup returns CDR1 SGHRS and CDR2 YFSETQ. The CDR3 runs 14 residues. The entire variable domain, with the rest obtained from reference TRBV5-1 and TRBJ1-4, is as follows: KAGVTQTPRYLIKTRGQQVTLSCSPISGHRSVSWYQQTPGQGLQFLFEYFSETQRNKGNFPGRFSGRQFSNSRSEMNVSTLELGDSALYLCASTPVGGNEKLFFGSGTQLSVL.

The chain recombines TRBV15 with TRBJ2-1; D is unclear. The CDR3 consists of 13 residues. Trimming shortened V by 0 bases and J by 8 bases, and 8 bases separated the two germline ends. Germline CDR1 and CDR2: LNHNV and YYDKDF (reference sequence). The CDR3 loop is CATSRDRIYEQFF. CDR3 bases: TGTGCCACCAGCAGAGACAGAATCTATGAGCAGTTCTTC.

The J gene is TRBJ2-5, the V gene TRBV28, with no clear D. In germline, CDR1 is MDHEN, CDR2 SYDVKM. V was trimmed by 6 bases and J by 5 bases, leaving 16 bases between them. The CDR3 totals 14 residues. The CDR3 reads CASSRRQALETQYF. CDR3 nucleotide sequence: TGTGCCAGCAGCCGACGCCAGGCGCTGGAGACCCAGTACTTC.

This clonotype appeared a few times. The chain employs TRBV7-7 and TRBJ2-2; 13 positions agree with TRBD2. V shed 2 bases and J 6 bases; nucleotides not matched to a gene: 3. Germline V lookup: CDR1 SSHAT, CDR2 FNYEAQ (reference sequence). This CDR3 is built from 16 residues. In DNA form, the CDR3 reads TGTGCCAGCAGCTTACGGACTAGCGGGAGCCCCGGGGAGCTGTTTTTT. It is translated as CASSLRTSGSPGELFF.

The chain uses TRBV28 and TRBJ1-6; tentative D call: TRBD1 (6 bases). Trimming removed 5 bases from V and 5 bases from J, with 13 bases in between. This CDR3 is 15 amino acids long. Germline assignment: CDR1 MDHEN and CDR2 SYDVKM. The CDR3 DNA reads TGTGCCAGCAGTCCCTACAGGGACCATAATTCACCCCTCCACTTT. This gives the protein CASSPYRDHNSPLHF.

In DNA, the CDR3 is TGTGCCAGCAGGGACAGGGGCCCCGACCAGCCCCAGCATTTT. Translated, it gives CASRDRGPDQPQHF. V is TRBV28 and J is TRBJ1-5, with 9 bases fitting TRBD1. The V gene end was trimmed by 6 bases and the J gene end by 7 bases; junction bases not matched to a gene: 7. This CDR3 contains 14 residues. Per germline, CDR1 MDHEN and CDR2 SYDVKM.

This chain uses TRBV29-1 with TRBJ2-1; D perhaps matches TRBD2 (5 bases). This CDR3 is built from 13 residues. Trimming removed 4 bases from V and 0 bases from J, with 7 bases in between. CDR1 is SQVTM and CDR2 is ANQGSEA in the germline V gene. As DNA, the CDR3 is TGCAGCGTTGCGGGGAGCTCCTACAATGAGCAGTTCTTC. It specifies CSVAGSSYNEQFF.

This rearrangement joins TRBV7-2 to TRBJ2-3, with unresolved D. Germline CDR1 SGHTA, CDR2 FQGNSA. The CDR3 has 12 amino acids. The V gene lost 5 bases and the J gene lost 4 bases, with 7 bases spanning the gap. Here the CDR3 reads CASSRQSDTQYF. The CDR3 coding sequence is TGTGCCAGCAGCCGGCAATCAGATACGCAGTATTTT.

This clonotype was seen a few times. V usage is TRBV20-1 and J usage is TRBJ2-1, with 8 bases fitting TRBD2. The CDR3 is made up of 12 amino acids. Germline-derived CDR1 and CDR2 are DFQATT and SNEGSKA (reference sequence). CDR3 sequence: CTTSGGYNEQFF. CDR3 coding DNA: TGCACCACTAGCGGAGGCTACAATGAGCAGTTCTTC.

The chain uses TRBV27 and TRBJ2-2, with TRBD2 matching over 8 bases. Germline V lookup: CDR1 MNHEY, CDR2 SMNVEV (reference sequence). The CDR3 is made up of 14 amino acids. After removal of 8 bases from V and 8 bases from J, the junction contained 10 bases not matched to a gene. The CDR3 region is CASEGTRNPGELFF. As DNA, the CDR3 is TGTGCCAGCGAAGGGACTAGAAACCCGGGGGAGCTGTTTTTT.

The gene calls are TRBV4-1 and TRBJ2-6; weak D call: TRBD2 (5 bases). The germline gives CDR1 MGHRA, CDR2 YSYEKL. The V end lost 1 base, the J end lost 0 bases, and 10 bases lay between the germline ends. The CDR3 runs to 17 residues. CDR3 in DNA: TGCGCCAGCAGCCAAGTGCTCGCGGGCTCTGGGGCCAACGTCCTGACTTTC. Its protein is CASSQVLAGSGANVLTF.

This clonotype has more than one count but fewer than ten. The CDR3 protein is CSVEDPPGGRAPDTQYF. CDR3 bases: TGCAGCGTTGAAGATCCCCCTGGCGGGAGGGCGCCAGATACGCAGTATTTT. This chain links TRBV29-1 with TRBJ2-3, with 9 bases identical to TRBD2. J was trimmed by 4 bases and V by 0 bases; bases with no gene match: 11. Germline CDR1 and CDR2: SQVTM and ANQGSEA. This CDR3 is built from 17 residues.

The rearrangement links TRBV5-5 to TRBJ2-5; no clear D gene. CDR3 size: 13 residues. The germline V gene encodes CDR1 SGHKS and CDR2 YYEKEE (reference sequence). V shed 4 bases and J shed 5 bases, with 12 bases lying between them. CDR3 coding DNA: TGTGCCAGCAGCACCGCGGTGGGGGAGACCCAGTACTTC. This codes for CASSTAVGETQYF.

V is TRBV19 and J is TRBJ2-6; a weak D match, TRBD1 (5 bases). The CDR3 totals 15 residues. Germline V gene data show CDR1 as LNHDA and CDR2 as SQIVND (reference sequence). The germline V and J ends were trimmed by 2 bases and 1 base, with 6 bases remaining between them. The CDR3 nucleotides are TGTGCCAGTAGTATAAGGGGATCTGGGGCCAACGTCCTGACTTTC. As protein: CASSIRGSGANVLTF.

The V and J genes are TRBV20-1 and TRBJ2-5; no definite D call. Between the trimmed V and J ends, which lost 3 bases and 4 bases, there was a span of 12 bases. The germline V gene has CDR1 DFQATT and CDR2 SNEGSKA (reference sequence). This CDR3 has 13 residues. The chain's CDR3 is CSARPELSETQYF. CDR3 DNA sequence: TGCAGTGCTAGGCCGGAGTTGTCAGAGACCCAGTACTTC.

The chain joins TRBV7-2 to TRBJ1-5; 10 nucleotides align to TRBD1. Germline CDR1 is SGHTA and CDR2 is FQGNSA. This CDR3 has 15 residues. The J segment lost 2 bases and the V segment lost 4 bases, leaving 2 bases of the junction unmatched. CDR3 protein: CASSWTGGGNQPQHF. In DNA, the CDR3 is TGTGCCAGCAGCTGGACAGGGGGAGGCAATCAGCCCCAGCATTTT.

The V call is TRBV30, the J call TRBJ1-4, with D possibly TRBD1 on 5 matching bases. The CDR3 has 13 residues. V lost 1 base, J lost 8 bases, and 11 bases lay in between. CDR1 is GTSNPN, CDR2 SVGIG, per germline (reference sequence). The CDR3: CAWSAGRTEKLFF. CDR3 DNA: TGTGCCTGGAGTGCGGGACGGACAGAAAAACTGTTTTTT.

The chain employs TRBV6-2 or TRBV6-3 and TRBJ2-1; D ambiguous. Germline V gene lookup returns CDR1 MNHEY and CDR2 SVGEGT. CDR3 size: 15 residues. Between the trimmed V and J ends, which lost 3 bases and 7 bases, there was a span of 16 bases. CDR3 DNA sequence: TGTGCCAGCAGTTATATGGGATGGGCGGAGAATGAGCAGTTCTTC. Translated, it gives CASSYMGWAENEQFF.

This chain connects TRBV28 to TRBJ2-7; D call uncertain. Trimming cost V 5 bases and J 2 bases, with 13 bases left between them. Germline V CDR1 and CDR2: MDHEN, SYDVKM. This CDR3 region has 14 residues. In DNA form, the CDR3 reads TGTGCCAGCAGTCCCCCCCTTGGGACCTACGAGCAGTACTTC. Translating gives CASSPPLGTYEQYF.

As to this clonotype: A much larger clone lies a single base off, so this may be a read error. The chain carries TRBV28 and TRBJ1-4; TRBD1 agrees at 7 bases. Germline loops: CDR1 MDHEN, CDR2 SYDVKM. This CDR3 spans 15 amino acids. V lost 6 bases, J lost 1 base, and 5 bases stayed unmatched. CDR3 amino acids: CASRPNRGTNEKLFF. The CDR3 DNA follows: TGTGCCAGCAGACCGAACAGGGGAACTAATGAAAAACTGTTTTTT.

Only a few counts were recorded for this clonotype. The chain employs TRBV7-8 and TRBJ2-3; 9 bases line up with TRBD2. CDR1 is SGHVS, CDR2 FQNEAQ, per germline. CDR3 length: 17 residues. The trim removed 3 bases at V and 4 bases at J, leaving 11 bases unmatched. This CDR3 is CASSFLVNSGSPDTQYF. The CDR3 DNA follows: TGTGCCAGCAGCTTTTTGGTTAATAGCGGGAGCCCAGATACGCAGTATTTT.

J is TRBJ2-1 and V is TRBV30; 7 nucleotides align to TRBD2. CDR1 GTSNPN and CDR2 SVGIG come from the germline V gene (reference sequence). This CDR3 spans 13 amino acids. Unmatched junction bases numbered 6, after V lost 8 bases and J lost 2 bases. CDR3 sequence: CATGEGAYNEQFF. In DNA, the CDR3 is TGTGCCACGGGGGAGGGCGCCTACAATGAGCAGTTCTTC. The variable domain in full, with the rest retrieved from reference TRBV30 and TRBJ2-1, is SQTIHQWPATLVQPVGSPLSLECTVEGTSNPNLYWYRQAAGRGLQLLFYSVGIGQISSEVPQNLSASRPQDRQFILSSKKLLLSDSGFYLCATGEGAYNEQFFGPGTRLTVL.

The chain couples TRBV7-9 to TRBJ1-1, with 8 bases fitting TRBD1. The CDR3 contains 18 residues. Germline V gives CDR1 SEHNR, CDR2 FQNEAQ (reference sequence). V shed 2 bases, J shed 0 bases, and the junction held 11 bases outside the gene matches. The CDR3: CASSLPSTAGGLNTEAFF. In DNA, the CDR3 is TGTGCCAGCAGCTTACCCTCAACGGCAGGGGGCTTGAACACTGAAGCTTTCTTT.

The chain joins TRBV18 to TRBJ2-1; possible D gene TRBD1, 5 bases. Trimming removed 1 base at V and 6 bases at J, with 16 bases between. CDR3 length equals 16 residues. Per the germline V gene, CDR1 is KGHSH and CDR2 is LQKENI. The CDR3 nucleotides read TGTGCCAGCTCACCACTTGGAAGGGGTAGTAGCAATGAGCAGTTCTTC. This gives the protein CASSPLGRGSSNEQFF.

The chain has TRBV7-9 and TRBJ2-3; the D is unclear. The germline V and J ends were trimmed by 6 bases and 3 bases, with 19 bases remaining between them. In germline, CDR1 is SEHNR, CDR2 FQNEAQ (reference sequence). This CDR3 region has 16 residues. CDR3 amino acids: CASRHPDRRMTDTQYF. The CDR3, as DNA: TGTGCCAGCAGGCATCCGGACCGCCGGATGACAGATACGCAGTATTTT.